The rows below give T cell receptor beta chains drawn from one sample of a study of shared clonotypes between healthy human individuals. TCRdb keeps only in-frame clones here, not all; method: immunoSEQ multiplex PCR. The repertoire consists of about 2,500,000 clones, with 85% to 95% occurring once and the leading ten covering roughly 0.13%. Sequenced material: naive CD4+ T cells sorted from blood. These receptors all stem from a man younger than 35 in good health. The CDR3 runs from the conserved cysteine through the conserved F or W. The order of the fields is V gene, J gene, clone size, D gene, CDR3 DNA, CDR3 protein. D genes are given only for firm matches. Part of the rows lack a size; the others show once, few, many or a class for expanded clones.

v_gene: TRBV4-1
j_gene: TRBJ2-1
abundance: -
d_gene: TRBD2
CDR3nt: TGCGCCAGCAGCCAATCTAGCGGGAGAATCCATGAGCAGTTCTTC
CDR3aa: CASSQSSGRIHEQFF

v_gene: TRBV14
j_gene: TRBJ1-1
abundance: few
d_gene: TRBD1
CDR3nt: TGTGCCAGCAGCCGACCGCGGGACAGGGGGATTGAAGCTTTCTTT
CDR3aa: CASSRPRDRGIEAFF

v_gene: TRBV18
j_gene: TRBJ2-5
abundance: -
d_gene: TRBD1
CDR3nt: TGTGCCAGCTCACCCGGACAGGGAGGAGGGGAGACCCAGTACTTC
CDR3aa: CASSPGQGGGETQYF

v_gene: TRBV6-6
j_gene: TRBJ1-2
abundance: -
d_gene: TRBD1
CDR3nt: TGTGCCAGCAGTCAGACAGGGGATGGCTACACCTTC
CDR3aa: CASSQTGDGYTF

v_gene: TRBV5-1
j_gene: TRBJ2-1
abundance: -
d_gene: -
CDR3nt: TGCGCCAGCAGCTACGTGGGAGAGGGGACTGAGCAGTTCTTC
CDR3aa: CASSYVGEGTEQFF

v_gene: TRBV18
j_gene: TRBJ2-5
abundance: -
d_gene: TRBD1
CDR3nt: TGTGCCAGCTCACCAATTGATGCGGGGACAGGGGGCAGCCAAGAGACCCAGTACTTC
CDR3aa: CASSPIDAGTGGSQETQYF

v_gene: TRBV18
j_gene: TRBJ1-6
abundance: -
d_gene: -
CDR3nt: TGTGCCAGCTCACTTTGGACAGTAAAAGATAATTCACCCCTCCACTTT
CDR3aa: CASSLWTVKDNSPLHF

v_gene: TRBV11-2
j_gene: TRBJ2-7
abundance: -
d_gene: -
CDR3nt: TGTGCCAGCAGCCCCATAGCGGAGATATACAAGCAGTACTTC
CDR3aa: CASSPIAEIYKQYF

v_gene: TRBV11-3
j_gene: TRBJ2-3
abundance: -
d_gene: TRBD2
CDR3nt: TGTGCCAGCAGCTTAGGATCCCTAGCGGGGAACACGCAGTATTTT
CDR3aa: CASSLGSLAGNTQYF

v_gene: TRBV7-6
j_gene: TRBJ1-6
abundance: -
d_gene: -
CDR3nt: TGTGCCAGCAGCTCTCGGGCAGGTTCACCCCTCCACTTT
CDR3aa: CASSSRAGSPLHF

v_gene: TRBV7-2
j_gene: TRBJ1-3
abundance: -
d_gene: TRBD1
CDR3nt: TGTGCCAGCAGCCAGAGACAGGGGTCGGCCGGAAACACCATATATTTT
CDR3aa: CASSQRQGSAGNTIYF

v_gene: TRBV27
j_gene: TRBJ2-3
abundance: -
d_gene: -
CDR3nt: TGTGCCAGCAGTTTTCGCGGGACTGTCACAGATACGCAGTATTTT
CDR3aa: CASSFRGTVTDTQYF

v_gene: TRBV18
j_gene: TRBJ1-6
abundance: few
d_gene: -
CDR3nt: TGTGCCAGCTCACCCGACAGCCAGGCGGGCTATTCACCCCTCCACTTT
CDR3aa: CASSPDSQAGYSPLHF

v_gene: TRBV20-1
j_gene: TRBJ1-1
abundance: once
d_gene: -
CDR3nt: TGCAGTGTCAGTACAAGATACGAAGCTTTCTTT
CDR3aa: CSVSTRYEAFF

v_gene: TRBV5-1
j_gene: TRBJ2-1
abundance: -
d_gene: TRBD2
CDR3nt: TGCGCCAGCAGCTTGCCAGCGGGAAAGGATGAGCAGTTCTTC
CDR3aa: CASSLPAGKDEQFF

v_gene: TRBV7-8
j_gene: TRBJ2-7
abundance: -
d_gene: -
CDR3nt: TGTGCCAGCAGCTTAGGTTCCTACGAGCAGTACTTC
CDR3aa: CASSLGSYEQYF

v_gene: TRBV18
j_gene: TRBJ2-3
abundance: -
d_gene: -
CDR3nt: TGTGCCAGCTCACCGGGATACGGGGGGCCTAGCACAGATACGCAGTATTTT
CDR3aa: CASSPGYGGPSTDTQYF

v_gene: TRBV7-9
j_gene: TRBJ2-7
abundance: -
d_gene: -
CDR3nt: TGTGCCAGCAGCTTAGAGTCAGTTGGCCCCTACGAGCAGTACTTC
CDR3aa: CASSLESVGPYEQYF

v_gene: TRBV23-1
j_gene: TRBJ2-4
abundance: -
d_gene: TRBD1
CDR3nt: TGCGCCAGCAGCGGGAACAGGGGGGTCAAAAACATTCAGTACTTC
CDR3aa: CASSGNRGVKNIQYF

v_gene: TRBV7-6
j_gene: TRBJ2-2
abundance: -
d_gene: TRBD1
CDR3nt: TGTGCCAGCAGCCCAGGGGGTGTCGGGGAGCTGTTTTTT
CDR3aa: CASSPGGVGELFF

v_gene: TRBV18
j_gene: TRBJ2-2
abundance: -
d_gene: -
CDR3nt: TGTGCCAGCTCACCGAGGCAGGAAATCGGGGAGCTGTTTTTT
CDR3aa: CASSPRQEIGELFF

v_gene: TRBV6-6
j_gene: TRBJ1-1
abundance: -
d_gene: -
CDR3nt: TGTGCCAGCAGTTGGACGGGCAACACTGAAGCTTTCTTT
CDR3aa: CASSWTGNTEAFF

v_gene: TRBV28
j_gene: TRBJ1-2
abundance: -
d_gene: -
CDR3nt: TGTGCCAGCAGACGACAGAGAGAAAACTATGGCTACACCTTC
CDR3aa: CASRRQRENYGYTF

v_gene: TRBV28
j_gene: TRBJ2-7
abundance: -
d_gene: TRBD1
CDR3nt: TGTGCCAGCAGTCAACCGGGACAGGGTCCACACGAGCAGTACTTC
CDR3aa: CASSQPGQGPHEQYF

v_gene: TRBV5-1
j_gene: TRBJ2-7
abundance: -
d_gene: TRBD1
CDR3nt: TGCGCCAGCAGCTCCCCCCCAACAAACAGGGGGCCGGGCGAGCAGTACTTC
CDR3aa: CASSSPPTNRGPGEQYF

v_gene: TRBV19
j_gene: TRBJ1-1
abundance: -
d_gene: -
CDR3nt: TGTGCCAGTAGTACGAGGGAGGTCAACACTGAAGCTTTCTTT
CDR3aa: CASSTREVNTEAFF

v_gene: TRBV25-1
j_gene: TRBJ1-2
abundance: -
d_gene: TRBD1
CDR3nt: TGTGCCAGCAGTGAAAGGGGACAGGGAAAAAACTATGGCTACACCTTC
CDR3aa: CASSERGQGKNYGYTF

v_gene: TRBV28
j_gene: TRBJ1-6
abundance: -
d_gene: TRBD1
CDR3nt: TGTGCCAGCAGTTGGATGACAGGGAGAAATTCACCCCTCCACTTT
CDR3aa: CASSWMTGRNSPLHF

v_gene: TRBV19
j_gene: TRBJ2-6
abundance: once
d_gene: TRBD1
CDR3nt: TGTGCCAGTAGTACACTTAACCCGGGACAGAAAGACTCTGGGGCCAACGTCCTGACTTTC
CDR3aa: CASSTLNPGQKDSGANVLTF

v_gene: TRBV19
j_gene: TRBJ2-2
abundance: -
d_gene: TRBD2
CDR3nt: TGTGCCAGTAGGCCAACTAGCGGGGGGCCCACCGGGGAGCTGTTTTTT
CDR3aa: CASRPTSGGPTGELFF

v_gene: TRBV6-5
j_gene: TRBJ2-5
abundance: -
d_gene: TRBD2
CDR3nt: TGTGCCAGCAGTGCGGGACTAGCGAGTGAGACCCAGTACTTC
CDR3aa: CASSAGLASETQYF

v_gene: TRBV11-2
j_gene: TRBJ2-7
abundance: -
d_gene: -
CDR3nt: TGTGCCAGCAGCCACACTGGACTGGTTCACTACGAGCAGTACTTC
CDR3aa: CASSHTGLVHYEQYF

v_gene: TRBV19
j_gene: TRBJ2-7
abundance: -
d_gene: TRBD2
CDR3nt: TGTGCCAGTAGTACAGGACTAGCGGGATCCTACGAGCAGTACTTC
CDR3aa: CASSTGLAGSYEQYF

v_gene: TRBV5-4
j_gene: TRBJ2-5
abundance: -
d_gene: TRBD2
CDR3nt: TGTGCCAGCAGCTTGTCGGGGGGGGAGACCCAGTACTTC
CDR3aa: CASSLSGGETQYF

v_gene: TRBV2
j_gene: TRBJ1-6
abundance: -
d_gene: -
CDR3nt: TGTGCCAGCAGTGAAAGTGGGGGCGTAAGTTCACCCCTCCACTTT
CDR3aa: CASSESGGVSSPLHF

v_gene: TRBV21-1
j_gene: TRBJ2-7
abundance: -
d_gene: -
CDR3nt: TGTGCCAGCAGCAAGGGCCAGCCTCCAGCGTTCTACGAGCAGTACTTC
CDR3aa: CASSKGQPPAFYEQYF

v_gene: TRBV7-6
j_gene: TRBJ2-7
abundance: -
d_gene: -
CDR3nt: TGTGCCAGCAGCGCAGGGACCGAGCAGTACTTC
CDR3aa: CASSAGTEQYF

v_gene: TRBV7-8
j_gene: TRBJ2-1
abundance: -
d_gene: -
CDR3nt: TGTGCCAGCAGCGCATCAGTGGGTTCCTCCTACAATGAGCAGTTCTTC
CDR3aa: CASSASVGSSYNEQFF

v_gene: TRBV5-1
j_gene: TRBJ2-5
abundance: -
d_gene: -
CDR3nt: TGCGCCAGCAGCTTGGCCCCAGTCACCGTACAGGAGACCCAGTACTTC
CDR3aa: CASSLAPVTVQETQYF

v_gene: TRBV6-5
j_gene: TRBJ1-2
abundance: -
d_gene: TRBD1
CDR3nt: TGTGCCAGCAGTACCCCACAGGGGCAGGGCTATGGCTACACCTTC
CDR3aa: CASSTPQGQGYGYTF

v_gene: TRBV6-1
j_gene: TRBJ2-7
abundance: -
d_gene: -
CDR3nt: TGTGCCAGCAGTGAATGGGGGCCCCCAGCTTTC
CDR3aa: CASSEWGPPAF

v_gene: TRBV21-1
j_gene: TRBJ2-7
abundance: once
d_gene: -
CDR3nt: TGTGCCAGCAGCACCCACAGGGGGGGATTCTACGAGCAGTACTTC
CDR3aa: CASSTHRGGFYEQYF

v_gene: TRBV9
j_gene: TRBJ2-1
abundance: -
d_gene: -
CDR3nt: TGTGCCAGCAGCGTAGGCGAAGAATTCCCCATCGATAATGAGCAGTTCTTC
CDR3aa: CASSVGEEFPIDNEQFF

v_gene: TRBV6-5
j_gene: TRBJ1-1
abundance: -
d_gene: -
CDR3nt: TGTGCCATCATAACAGTGAACACTGAAGCTTTCTTT
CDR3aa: CAIITVNTEAFF

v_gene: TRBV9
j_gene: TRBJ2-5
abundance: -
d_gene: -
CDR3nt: TGTGCCAGCAGCGTAGATGGAGAGACCCAGTACTTC
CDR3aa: CASSVDGETQYF

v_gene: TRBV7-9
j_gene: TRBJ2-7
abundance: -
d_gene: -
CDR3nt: TGTGCCAGCAGCCGCGGGACAGCCTACGAGCAGTACTTC
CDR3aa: CASSRGTAYEQYF

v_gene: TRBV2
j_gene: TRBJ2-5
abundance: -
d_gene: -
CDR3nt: TGTGCCAGCAGGTACCAAGAGACCCAGTACTTC
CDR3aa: CASRYQETQYF

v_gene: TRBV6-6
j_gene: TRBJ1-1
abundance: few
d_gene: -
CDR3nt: TGTGCCAGCAGTTACAGATCCCAGGAAGCTTTCTTT
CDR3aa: CASSYRSQEAFF

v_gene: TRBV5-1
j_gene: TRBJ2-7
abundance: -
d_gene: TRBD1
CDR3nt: TGCGCCAGCAGCTTCGGTGGGACAGCCTCCGAGCAGTACTTC
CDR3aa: CASSFGGTASEQYF

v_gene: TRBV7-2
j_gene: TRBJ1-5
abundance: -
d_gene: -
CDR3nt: TGTGCCAGCAGTTGGTGGGGCAATCAGCCCCAGCATTTT
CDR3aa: CASSWWGNQPQHF